This T cell receptor (beta chain) is drawn from a study of human T cells and chemical hapten exposure. Study-wide context: DPC at 0.01% went onto the upper back in patch tests, read at 6 days. Patients having alopecia areata, totalis or universalis were mostly female.

Time point in this sample: pre-sensitization, week 0. Treatment indicated: therapeutic diphenylcyclopropenone sensitization with weekly scalp DPC. Library preparation tagged each individual cDNA molecule with a unique molecular identifier. TCRdb ran MiXCR on the RACE reads and lists one entry per CDR3 protein. The repertoire holds around 380,000 distinct CDR3 sequences, about 5% seen once, with around 8% in the top ten. The germline CDR1 and CDR2 sequences are SEHNR and FQNEAQ (reference sequence). This CDR3 has 14 residues. Trimming took off 7 bases at V and 5 bases at J, with 17 bases between the two ends.

This TCR was recovered from a woman aged 18-29 years with alopecia areata. Some clones in this sample may be carry-over from other donors' samples. This chain joins TRBV7-9 and TRBJ1-1, with a weak D call TRBD1 (6 bases). The specimen was whole blood, collected in connection with sensitization to the hapten diphenylcyclopropenone (DPC). The CDR3 reads CASTAGGRYTEAFF. Here the CDR3 DNA reads TGTGCCAGCACCGCCGGGGGCAGGTATACTGAAGCTTTCTTT.